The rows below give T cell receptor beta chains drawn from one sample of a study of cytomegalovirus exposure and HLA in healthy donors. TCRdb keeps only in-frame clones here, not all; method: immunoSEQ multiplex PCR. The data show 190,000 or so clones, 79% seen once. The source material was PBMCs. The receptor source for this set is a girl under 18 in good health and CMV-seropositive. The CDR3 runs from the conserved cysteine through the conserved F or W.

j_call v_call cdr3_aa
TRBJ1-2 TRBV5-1 CASCVGPGGDGYTF
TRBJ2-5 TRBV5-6 CASSLDSREETQYF
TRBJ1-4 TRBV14 CASSQDSPGAMAEKLFF
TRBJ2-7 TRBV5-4 CASSSLTGSYEQYF
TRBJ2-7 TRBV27 CASSWGRGYEQYF
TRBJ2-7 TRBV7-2 CASSLRGSGTYEQYF
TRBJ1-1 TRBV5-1 CASSEGQGRRNTEAFF
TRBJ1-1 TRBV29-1 CSAYIRGQDTEAFF
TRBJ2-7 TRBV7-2 CASSQRGESYEQYF
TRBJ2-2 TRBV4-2 CASSPRWGGRAGELFF
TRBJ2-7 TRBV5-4 CASGGQGRNEQYF
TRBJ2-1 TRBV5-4 CASSLPSSGGYNEQFF
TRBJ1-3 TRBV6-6 CASSDSSGNTIYF
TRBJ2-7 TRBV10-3 CAISEHDYEQYF
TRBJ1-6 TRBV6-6 CASSYTSSYNSPLHF
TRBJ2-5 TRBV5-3 CARSTPTGEQETQYF
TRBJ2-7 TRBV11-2 CASSLGRGPYEQYF
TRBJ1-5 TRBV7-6 CASSEQGGSNQPQHF
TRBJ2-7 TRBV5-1 CASKPWDGSSYEQYF
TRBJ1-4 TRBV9 CASSGMTGGEKLFF
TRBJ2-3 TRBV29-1 CSSLPSTDTQYF
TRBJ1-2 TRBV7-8 CASSQSRGQGYTF
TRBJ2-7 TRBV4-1 CASSQDLGGSYEQYF
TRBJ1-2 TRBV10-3 CAIRGQGENGYTF
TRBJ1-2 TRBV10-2 CASALMGGGNYGYTF
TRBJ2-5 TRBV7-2 CASSLGLAGETQYF
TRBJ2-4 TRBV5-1 CASSVVGGDIQYF